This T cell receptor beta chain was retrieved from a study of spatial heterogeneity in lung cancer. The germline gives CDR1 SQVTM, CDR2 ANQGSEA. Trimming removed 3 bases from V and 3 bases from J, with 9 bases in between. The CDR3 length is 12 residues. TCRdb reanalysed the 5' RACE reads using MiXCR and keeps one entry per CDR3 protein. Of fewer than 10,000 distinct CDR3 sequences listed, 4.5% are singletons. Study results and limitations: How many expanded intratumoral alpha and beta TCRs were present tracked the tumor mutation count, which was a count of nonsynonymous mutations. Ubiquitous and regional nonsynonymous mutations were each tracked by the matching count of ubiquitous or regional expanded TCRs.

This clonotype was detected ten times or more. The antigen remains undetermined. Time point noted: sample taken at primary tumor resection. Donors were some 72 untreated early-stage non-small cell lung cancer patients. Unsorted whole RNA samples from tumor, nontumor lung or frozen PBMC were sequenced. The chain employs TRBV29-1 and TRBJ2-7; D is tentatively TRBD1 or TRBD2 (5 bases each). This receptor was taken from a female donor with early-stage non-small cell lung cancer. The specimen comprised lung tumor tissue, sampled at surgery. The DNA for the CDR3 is TGCAGCGTTGATGGGGGAGACTACGAGCAGTACTTC. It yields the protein CSVDGGDYEQYF.